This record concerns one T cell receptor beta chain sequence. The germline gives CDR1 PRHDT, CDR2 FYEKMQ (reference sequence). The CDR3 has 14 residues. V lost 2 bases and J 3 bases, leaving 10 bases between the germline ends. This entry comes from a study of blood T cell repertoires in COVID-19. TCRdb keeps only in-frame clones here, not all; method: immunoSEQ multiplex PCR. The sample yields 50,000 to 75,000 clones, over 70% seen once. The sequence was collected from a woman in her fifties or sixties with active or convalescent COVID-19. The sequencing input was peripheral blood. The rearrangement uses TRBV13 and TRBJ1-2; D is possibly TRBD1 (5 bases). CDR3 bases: TGTGCCAGCAGCTTAAGGGGTAGTGACTATGGCTACACCTTC. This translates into CASSLRGSDYGYTF. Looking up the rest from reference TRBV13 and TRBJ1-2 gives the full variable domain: AAGVIQSPRHLIKEKRETATLKCYPIPRHDTVYWYQQGPGQDPQFLISFYEKMQSDKGSIPDRFSAQQFSDYHSELNMSSLELGDSALYFCASSLRGSDYGYTFGSGTRLTVV.